Below are 4 T cell receptor beta chains sequenced from a single sample in a study of blood T cell repertoires in COVID-19. The protocol was immunoSEQ multiplex PCR, while the TCRdb copy is restricted to in-frame clones and leaves out a portion. The table has roughly 280,000 clones, approximately 80% seen once; the top ten hold around 4%. The sequenced sample was peripheral blood. These receptors all come from a man between 60 and 75 years old with acute or convalescent COVID-19.

V gene TRBV7-6 combines with J gene TRBJ2-3, with 13 bases fitting TRBD2. Losses at the gene ends were 5 bases for V and 1 base for J; bases not matched to a gene: 9. Per germline, CDR1 SGHVS and CDR2 FNYEAQ. The CDR3 totals 18 residues. The CDR3 region has the DNA TGTGCCAGCAGCCCACAACTAGCGGGAGGGGTCGGCACAGATACGCAGTATTTT. Translating it yields CASSPQLAGGVGTDTQYF. Using reference TRBV7-6 and TRBJ2-3 for the parts outside the CDR3, the full variable domain is GAGVSQSPRYKVTKRGQDVALRCDPISGHVSLYWYRQALGQGPEFLTYFNYEAQQDKSGLPNDRFSAERPEGSISTLTIQRTEQRDSAMYRCASSPQLAGGVGTDTQYFGPGTRLTVL.

This clone has just a few counts. V is TRBV10-3 and J is TRBJ2-3; 9 nucleotides match TRBD2. CDR3 length equals 15 residues. Germline values: CDR1 ENHRY, CDR2 SYGVKD. V was clipped by 6 bases and J by 6 bases; unmatched bases: 10. This CDR3 reads CAISRIERGEDTQYF. The CDR3 DNA reads as TGTGCCATCAGCAGAATAGAGCGGGGGGAGGATACGCAGTATTTT.

A single count supports this clone. The chain has TRBV18 and TRBJ2-7, with 8 bases aligning to TRBD2. V lost 1 base, J lost 2 bases, and 13 bases stayed unmatched. The CDR3 totals 18 residues. Germline CDR1 reads KGHSH; CDR2 reads LQKENI. The DNA of the CDR3 is TGTGCCAGCTCACCACTGGCCCCAACTAGCGGAGGCACCTACGAGCAGTACTTC. This sequence encodes CASSPLAPTSGGTYEQYF.

The chain recombines TRBV4-2 with TRBJ2-7; maybe TRBD2 (8 bases). Trimming shortened V by 3 bases and J by 7 bases, and 25 bases separated the two germline ends. The germline V gene has CDR1 LGHNA and CDR2 YNFKEQ. The CDR3 is made up of 17 amino acids. The CDR3: CASSHSKTGGPGGEQYF. In DNA form, the CDR3 reads TGTGCCAGCAGCCACTCCAAAACGGGAGGGCCAGGGGGGGAGCAGTACTTC.